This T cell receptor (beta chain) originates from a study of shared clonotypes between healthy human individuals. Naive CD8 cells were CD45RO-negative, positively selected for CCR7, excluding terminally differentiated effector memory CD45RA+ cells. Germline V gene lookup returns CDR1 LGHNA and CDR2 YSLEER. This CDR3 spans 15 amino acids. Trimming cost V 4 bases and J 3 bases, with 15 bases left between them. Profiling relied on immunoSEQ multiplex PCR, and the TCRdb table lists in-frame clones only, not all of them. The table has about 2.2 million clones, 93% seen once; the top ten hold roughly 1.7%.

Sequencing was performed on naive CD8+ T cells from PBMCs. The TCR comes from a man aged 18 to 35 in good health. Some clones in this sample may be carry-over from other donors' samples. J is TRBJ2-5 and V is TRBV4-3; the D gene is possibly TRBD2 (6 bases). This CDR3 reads CASSPGSGPKETQYF. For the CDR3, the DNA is TGCGCCAGCAGCCCGGGCAGCGGGCCAAAAGAGACCCAGTACTTC.